This T cell receptor (beta chain) was sequenced during a study of T cells in Graves' hyperthyroidism and ophthalmopathy. Study-wide results and limits: Among clonotypes expanded in thyroid above 0.001, most were also found in blood.

As regards this clonotype: Its antigen is unknown.

Authors of the study amplified TCR beta CDR3 regions from RNA transcripts. The study used the HTBI primer set for a first-round RT-PCR of the TCR CDR3. TCRdb re-called the multiplex PCR reads through MiXCR, storing one row per CDR3 protein. The table records a few hundred thousand distinct CDR3 sequences, over 35% of them present only once. The TCR sequence derives from an adult woman with Graves' disease, either hyperthyroidism or ophthalmopathy (not recorded which). The sample comprised peripheral blood or thyroid tissue (not recorded which).

As DNA, the CDR3 is TGTGCCACCCACCCGGGACAGGGATATGGCTACACCATATATTTT. Translated: CATHPGQGYGYTIYF. This chain links TRBV19 with TRBJ1-3, with TRBD1 matching over 9 bases. The CDR3 sequence is 15 residues long. The junction had 15 bases not matched to a gene; V was cut back by 10 bases and J by 8 bases. Germline CDR1 and CDR2: LNHDA and SQIVND (reference sequence).